Sequencing of this TCR beta chain was carried out in a study of cytomegalovirus exposure and HLA in healthy donors. Points on this clone: Other nucleotide sequences in the sample specify the same CDR3.

J lost 1 base, V lost 0 bases, and 1 base had no gene match. The CDR3 totals 15 residues. Germline V gene lookup returns CDR1 LNHNV and CDR2 YYDKDF (reference sequence). 13 Jbeta primers and 60 Vbeta primers were used for the PCR. Profiling relied on immunoSEQ multiplex PCR, and the TCRdb table lists in-frame clones only, not all of them. The table records some 80,000 clones, less than 80% of them present only once. The sequenced sample consisted of PBMCs. V usage is TRBV15 and J usage is TRBJ2-5; 8 bases fit TRBD2. This clonotype originated in a human donor in good health. CDR3 in DNA: TGTGCCACCAGCAGAGACGGGACTAGCCAAGAGACCCAGTACTTC. Protein sequence: CATSRDGTSQETQYF. Complete variable domain (other parts from reference TRBV15 and TRBJ2-5): DAMVIQNPRYQVTQFGKPVTLSCSQTLNHNVMYWYQQKSSQAPKLLFHYYDKDFNNEADTPDNFQSRRPNTSFCFLDIRSPGLGDTAMYLCATSRDGTSQETQYFGPGTRLLVL.